This T cell receptor beta chain was profiled in a study of T cells in Graves' hyperthyroidism and ophthalmopathy. This clonotype was counted many times. Researchers took RNA transcripts and amplified the TCR beta CDR3 regions from them. HTBI primers drove first-round RT-PCR of the TCR CDR3. TCRdb analysed the multiplex PCR reads with MiXCR anew, one entry per CDR3 protein. Of 600,000 to 900,000 distinct CDR3 sequences listed, 16% are singletons. Input material: blood. The clonotype comes from a man aged 18-30 years with Graves' hyperthyroidism.

The CDR3 DNA sequence: TGTGCCAGCTCAGACGGAGTCTCCTACGAGCAGTACTTC. It yields the protein CASSDGVSYEQYF. The V call is TRBV18, the J call TRBJ2-7; unclear D gene. V lost 5 bases and J lost 0, with 8 bases in between. The CDR3 loop spans 13 amino acids. Germline-derived CDR1 and CDR2 are KGHSH and LQKENI.